This T cell receptor (beta chain) was documented in a study of shared clonotypes between healthy human individuals. Whole-study context: Each donor's CD8 memory used one plate, CD8 naive two, each CD4 subset three. Broader study findings: Clonotype sharing among donors was expected to depend on sequencing depth.

The V gene's germline CDR1 is SEHNR and CDR2 FQNEAQ (reference sequence). With 0 bases removed from V and 6 bases from J, the gap between germline ends came to 9 bases. This CDR3 has 14 amino acids. Of note for this clone: The antigen is not known.

This table comes from immunoSEQ multiplex PCR, and its TCRdb copy is limited to in-frame clones, with some not included. The sample holds millions of clones, around 90% seen once. The TCR comes from a man between 18 and 35 years old in good health. The sequenced sample consisted of naive CD4+ T cells sorted from blood. Sample subset: CD45RA+ positively selected. The chain couples TRBV7-9 to TRBJ2-1; D is unclear. In DNA, the CDR3 is TGTGCCAGCAGCTTAGCCGGTGGTAGCAATGAGCAGTTCTTC. It is translated as CASSLAGGSNEQFF.